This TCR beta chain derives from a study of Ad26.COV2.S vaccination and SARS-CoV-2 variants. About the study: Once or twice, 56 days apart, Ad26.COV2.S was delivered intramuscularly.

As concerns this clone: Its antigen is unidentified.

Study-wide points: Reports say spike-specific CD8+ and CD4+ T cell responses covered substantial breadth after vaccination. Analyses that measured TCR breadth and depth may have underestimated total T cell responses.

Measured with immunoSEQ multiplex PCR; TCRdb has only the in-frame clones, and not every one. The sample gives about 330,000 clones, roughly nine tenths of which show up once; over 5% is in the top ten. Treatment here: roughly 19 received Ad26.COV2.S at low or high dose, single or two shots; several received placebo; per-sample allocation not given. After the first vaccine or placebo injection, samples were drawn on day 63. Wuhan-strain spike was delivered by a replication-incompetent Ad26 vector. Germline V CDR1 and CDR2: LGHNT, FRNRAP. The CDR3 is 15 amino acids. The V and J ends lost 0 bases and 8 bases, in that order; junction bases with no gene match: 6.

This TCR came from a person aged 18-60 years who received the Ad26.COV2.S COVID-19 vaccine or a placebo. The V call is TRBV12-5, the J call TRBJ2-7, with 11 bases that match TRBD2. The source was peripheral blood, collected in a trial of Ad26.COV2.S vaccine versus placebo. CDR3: CASGLVPSGGFKQYF. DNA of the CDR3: TGTGCTAGTGGTTTGGTACCTAGCGGGGGGTTTAAGCAGTACTTC.